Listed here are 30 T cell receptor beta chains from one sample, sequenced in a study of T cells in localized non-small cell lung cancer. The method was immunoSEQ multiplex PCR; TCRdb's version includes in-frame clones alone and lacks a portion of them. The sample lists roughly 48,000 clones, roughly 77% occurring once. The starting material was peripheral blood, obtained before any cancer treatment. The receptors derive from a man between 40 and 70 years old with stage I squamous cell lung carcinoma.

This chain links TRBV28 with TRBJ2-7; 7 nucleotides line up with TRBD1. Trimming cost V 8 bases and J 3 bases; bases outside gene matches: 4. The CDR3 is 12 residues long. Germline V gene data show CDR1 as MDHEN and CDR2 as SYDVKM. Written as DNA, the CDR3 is TGTGCCAGCCAGGGACAGAGCTACGAGCAGTACTTC. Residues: CASQGQSYEQYF.

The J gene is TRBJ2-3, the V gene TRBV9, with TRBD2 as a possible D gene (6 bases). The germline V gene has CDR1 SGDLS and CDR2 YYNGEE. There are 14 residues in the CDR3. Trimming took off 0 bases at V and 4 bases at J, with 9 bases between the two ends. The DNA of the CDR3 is TGTGCCAGCAGCGTAGAATGGGGGGCAGATACGCAGTATTTT. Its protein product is CASSVEWGADTQYF.

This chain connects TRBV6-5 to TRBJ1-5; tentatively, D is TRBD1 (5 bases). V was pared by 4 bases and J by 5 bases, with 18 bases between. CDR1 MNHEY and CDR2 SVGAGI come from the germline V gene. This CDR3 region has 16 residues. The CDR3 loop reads CASSSSKVGLYQPQHF. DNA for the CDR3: TGTGCCAGCAGTTCCAGCAAGGTGGGGCTTTATCAGCCCCAGCATTTT.

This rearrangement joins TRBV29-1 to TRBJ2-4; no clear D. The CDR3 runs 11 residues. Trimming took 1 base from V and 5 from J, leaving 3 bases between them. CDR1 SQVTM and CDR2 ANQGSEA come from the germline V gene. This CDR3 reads CSVEGENIQYF. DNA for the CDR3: TGCAGCGTTGAAGGAGAAAACATTCAGTACTTC.

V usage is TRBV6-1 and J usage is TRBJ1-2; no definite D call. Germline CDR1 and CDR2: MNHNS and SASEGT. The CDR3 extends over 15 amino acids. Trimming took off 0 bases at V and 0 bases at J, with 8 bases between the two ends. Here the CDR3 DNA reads TGTGCCAGCAGTGAAGCAGGGAACCCTAACTATGGCTACACCTTC. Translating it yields CASSEAGNPNYGYTF.

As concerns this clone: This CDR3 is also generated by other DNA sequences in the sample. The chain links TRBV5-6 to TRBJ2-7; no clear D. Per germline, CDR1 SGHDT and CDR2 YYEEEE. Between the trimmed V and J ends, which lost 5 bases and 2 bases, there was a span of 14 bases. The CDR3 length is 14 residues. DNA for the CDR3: TGTGCCAGCAGACCTCCTATTTTTCCCTACGAGCAGTACTTC. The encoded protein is CASRPPIFPYEQYF. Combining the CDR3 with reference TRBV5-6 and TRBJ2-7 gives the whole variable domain DAGVTQSPTHLIKTRGQQVTLRCSPKSGHDTVSWYQQALGQGPQFIFQYYEEEERQRGNFPDRFSGHQFPNYSSELNVNALLLGDSALYLCASRPPIFPYEQYFGPGTRLTVT.

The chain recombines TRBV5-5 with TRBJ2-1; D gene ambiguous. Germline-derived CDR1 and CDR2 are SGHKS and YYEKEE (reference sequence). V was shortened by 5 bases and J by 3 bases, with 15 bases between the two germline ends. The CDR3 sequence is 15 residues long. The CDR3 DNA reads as TGTGCCAGCAGTTATATGGGTGGAAACTACAATGAGCAGTTCTTC. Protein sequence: CASSYMGGNYNEQFF.

CDR3 amino acids: CASSLDPSGGDTQYF. The CDR3 DNA is TGTGCCAGCAGCTTAGATCCTAGCGGGGGAGATACGCAGTATTTT. This chain joins TRBV11-3 and TRBJ2-3; 10 bases agree with TRBD2. V was clipped by 0 bases and J by 5 bases; unmatched bases: 2. CDR1 and CDR2 from the germline V gene are SGHNT and YENEEA. The CDR3 covers 15 residues.

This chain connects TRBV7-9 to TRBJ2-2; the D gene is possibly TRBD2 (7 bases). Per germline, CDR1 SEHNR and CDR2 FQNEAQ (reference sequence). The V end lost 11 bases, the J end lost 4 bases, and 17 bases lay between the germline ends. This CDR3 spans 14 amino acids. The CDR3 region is CAGRGGTTTGELFF. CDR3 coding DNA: TGTGCCGGACGAGGGGGGACTACCACCGGGGAGCTGTTTTTT.

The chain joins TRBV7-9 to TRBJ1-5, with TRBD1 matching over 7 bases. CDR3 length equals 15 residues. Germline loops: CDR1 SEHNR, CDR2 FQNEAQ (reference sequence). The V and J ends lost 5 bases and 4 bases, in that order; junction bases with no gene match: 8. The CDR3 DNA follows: TGTGCCAGCAGCCAACCCGGGACAGATAATCAGCCCCAGCATTTT. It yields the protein CASSQPGTDNQPQHF.

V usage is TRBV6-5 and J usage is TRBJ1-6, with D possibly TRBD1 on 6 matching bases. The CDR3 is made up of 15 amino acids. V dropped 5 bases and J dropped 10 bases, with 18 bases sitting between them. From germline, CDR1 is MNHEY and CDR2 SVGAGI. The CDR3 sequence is CASSLGVGRGSPLHF. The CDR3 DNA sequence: TGTGCCAGCAGTCTCGGTGTTGGCAGGGGCTCACCCCTCCACTTT.

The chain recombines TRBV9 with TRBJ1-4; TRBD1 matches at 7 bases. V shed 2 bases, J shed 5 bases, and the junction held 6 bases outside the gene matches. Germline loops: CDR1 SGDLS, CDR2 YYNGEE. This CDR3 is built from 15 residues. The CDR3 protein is CASSVSGTVNEKLFF. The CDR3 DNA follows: TGTGCCAGCAGCGTCTCCGGGACAGTGAATGAAAAACTGTTTTTT.

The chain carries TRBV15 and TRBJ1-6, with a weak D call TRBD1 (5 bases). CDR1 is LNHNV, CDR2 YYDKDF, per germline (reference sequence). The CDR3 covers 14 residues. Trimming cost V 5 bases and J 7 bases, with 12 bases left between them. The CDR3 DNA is TGTGCCACCAGCTTAGACAGACAGAATTCACCCCTCCACTTT. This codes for CATSLDRQNSPLHF.

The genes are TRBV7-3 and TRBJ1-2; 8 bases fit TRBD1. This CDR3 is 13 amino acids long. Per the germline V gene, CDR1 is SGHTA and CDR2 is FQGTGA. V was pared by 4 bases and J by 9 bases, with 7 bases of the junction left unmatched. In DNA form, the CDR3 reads TGTGCCAGCAGCTCCGGACAGGGTGGAAGCTACACCTTC. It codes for CASSSGQGGSYTF. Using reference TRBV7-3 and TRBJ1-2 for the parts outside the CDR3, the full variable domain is GAGVSQTPSNKVTEKGKYVELRCDPISGHTALYWYRQSLGQGPEFLIYFQGTGAADDSGLPNDRFFAVRPEGSVSTLKIQRTERGDSAVYLCASSSGQGGSYTFGSGTRLTVV.

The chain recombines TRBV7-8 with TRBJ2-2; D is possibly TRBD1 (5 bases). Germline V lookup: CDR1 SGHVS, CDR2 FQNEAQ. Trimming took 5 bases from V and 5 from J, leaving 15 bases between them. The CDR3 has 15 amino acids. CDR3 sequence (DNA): TGTGCCAGCAGCCCCCAGGGTACCATTACCGGGGAGCTGTTTTTT. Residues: CASSPQGTITGELFF.

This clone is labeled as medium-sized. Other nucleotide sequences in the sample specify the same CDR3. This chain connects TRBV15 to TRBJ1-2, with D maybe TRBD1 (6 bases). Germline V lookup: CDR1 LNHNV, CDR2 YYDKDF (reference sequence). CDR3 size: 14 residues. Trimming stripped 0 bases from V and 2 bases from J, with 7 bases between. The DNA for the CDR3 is TGTGCCACCAGCAGAGAGACAGGAAACTATGGCTACACCTTC. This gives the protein CATSRETGNYGYTF.

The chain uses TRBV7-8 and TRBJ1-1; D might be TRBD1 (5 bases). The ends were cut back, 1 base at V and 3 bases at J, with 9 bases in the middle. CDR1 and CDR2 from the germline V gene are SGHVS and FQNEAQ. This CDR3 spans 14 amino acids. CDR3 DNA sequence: TGTGCCAGCAGCTTAGTTTCAGGGTACACTGAAGCTTTCTTT. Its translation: CASSLVSGYTEAFF.

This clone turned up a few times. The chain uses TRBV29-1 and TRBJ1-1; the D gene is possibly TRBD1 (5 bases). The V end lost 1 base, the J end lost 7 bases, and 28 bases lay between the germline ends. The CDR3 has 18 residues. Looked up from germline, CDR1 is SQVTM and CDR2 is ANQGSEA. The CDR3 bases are TGCAGCGTTGAAGGTCGGGCTCAGGGCTTATTTTTGTACGGTGAAGCTTTCTTT. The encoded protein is CSVEGRAQGLFLYGEAFF.

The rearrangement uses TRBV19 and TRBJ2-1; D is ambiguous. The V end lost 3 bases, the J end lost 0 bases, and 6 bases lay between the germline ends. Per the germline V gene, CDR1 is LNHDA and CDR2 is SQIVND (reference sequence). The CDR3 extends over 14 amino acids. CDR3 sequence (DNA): TGTGCCAGTAGTATTATGAGCTCCTACAATGAGCAGTTCTTC. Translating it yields CASSIMSSYNEQFF.

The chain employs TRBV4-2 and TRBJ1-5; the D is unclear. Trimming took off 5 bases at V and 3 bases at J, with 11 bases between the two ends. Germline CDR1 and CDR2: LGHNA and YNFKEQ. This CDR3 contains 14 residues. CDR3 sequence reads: CASSFSVDNQPQHF. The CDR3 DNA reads TGTGCCAGCAGCTTTTCAGTGGACAATCAGCCCCAGCATTTT.

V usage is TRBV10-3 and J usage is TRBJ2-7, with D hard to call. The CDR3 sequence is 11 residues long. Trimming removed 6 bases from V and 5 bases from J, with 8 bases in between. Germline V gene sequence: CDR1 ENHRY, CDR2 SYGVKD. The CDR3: CAISRADEQYF. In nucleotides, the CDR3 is TGTGCCATCAGCCGGGCTGACGAGCAGTACTTC.

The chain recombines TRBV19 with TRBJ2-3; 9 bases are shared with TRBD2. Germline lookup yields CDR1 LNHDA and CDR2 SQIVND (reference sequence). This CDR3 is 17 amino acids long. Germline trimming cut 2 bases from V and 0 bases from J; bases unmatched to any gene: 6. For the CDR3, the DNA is TGTGCCAGTAGTATAAGGGGACTAGCACAAAGCACAGATACGCAGTATTTT. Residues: CASSIRGLAQSTDTQYF. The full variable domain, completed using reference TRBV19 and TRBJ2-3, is DGGITQSPKYLFRKEGQNVTLSCEQNLNHDAMYWYRQDPGQGLRLIYYSQIVNDFQKGDIAEGYSVSREKKESFPLTVTSAQKNPTAFYLCASSIRGLAQSTDTQYFGPGTRLTVL.

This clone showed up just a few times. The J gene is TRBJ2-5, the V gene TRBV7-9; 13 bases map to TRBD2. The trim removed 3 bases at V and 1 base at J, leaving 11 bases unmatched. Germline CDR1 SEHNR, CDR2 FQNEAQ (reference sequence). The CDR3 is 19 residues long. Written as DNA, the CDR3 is TGTGCCAGCAGCTTCCCGGGGACTAGCGGGGCCCGCCCCCAAGAGACCCAGTACTTC. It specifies CASSFPGTSGARPQETQYF.

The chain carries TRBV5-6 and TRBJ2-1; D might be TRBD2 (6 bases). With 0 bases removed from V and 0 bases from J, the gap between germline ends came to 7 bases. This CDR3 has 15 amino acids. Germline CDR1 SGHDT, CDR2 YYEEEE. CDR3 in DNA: TGTGCCAGCAGCTTGGACGGGAGCTCCTACAATGAGCAGTTCTTC. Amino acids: CASSLDGSSYNEQFF.

CDR3 in amino acids: CASSLGGTNTGELFF. The CDR3, as DNA: TGTGCCAGCAGCTTAGGGGGTACGAACACCGGGGAGCTGTTTTTT. This sequence joins TRBV5-6 and TRBJ2-2; TRBD1 is a possible D gene (6 bases). V dropped 2 bases and J dropped 0 bases, with 8 bases sitting between them. Germline V CDR1 and CDR2: SGHDT, YYEEEE. This CDR3 has 15 residues.

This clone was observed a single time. The CDR3, as DNA: TGCAGCGTTGAGCCGGGACAGTCCTATGGCTACACCTTC. It specifies CSVEPGQSYGYTF. The chain links TRBV29-1 to TRBJ1-2; 7 bases map to TRBD1. This CDR3 region has 13 residues. Germline CDR1 and CDR2: SQVTM and ANQGSEA. The V gene end was trimmed by 3 bases and the J gene end by 4 bases; junction bases not matched to a gene: 5.

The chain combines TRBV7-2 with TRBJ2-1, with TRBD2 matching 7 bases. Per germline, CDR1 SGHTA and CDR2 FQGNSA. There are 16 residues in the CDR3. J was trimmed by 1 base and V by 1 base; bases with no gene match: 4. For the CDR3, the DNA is TGTGCCAGCAGCTTAGGCGGCGGGGGATCCTACAATGAGCAGTTCTTC. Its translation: CASSLGGGGSYNEQFF.

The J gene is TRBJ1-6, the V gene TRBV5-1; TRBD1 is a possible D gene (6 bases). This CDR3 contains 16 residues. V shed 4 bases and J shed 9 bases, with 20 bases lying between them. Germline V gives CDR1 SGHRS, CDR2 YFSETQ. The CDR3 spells CASSLGTRSSLSPLHF. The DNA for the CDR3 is TGCGCCAGCAGCCTAGGGACACGATCGAGCCTTTCACCCCTCCACTTT. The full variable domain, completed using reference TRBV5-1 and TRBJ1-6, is KAGVTQTPRYLIKTRGQQVTLSCSPISGHRSVSWYQQTPGQGLQFLFEYFSETQRNKGNFPGRFSGRQFSNSRSEMNVSTLELGDSALYLCASSLGTRSSLSPLHFGNGTRLTVT.

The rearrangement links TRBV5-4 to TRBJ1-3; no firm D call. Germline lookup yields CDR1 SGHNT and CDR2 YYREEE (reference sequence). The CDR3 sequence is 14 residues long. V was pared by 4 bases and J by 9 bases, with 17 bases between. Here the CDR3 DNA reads TGTGCCAGCAGCGGCCGGGGAAGAGATCGCACCATATATTTT. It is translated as CASSGRGRDRTIYF.

CDR3 nucleotide sequence: TGTGCCAGTAGTATAGATGGGGGGACTAGCGGGGATACGCAGTATTTT. Amino acid sequence: CASSIDGGTSGDTQYF. V usage is TRBV19 and J usage is TRBJ2-3; 12 positions agree with TRBD2. V lost 0 bases to trimming and J lost 6 bases; unmatched junction nucleotides: 4. Germline V gives CDR1 LNHDA, CDR2 SQIVND (reference sequence). The CDR3 consists of 16 residues.